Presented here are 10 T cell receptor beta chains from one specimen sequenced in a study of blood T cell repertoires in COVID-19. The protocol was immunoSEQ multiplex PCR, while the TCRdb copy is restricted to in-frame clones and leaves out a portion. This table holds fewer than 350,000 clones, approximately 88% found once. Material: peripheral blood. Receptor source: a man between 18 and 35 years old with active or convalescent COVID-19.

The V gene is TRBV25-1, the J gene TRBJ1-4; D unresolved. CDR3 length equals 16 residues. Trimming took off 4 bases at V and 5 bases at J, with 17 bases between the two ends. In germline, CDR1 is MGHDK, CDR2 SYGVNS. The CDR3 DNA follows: TGTGCCAGCAGTGGACTTTCTTTCCCCCTGAATGAAAAACTGTTTTTT. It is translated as CASSGLSFPLNEKLFF.

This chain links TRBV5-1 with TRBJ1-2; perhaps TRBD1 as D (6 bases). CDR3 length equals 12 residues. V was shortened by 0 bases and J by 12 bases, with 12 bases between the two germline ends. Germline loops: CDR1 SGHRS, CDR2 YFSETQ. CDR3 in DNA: TGCGCCAGCAGCTTGGATGGGGGCCCCCACACCTTC. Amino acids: CASSLDGGPHTF.

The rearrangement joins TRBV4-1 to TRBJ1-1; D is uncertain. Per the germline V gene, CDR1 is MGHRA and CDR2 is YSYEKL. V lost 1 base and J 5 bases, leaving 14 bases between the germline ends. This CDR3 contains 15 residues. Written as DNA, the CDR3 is TGCGCCAGCAGCCAAGGCCCCCGGGATAGAACTGAAGCTTTCTTT. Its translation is CASSQGPRDRTEAFF.

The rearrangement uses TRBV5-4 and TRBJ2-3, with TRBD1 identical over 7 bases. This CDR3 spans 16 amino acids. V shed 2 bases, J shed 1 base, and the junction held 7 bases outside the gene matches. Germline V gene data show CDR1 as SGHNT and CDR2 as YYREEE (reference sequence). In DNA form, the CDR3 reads TGTGCCAGCAGCTTTTACAGGGGTAGGGGCACAGATACGCAGTATTTT. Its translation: CASSFYRGRGTDTQYF.

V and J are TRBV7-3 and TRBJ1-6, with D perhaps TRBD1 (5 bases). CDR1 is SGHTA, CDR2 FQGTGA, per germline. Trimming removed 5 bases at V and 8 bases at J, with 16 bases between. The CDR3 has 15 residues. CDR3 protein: CASSQSGGSDSPLHF. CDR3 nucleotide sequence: TGTGCCAGCAGCCAAAGCGGGGGTAGTGATTCACCCCTCCACTTT.

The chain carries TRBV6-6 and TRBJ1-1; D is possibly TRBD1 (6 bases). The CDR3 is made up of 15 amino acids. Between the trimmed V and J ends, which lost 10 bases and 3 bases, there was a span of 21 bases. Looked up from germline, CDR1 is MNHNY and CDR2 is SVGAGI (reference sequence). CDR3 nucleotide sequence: TGTGCCATAACTCCCAGGGGTGGACATTACACTGAAGCTTTCTTT. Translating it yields CAITPRGGHYTEAFF.

As DNA, the CDR3 is TGTGCCAGCAGCCCGTATCGACAGGGGGGTTTGAGGGGCTACACCTTC. Its protein is CASSPYRQGGLRGYTF. The chain uses TRBV9 and TRBJ1-2, with TRBD1 identical over 9 bases. The V segment lost 4 bases and the J segment 8 bases; nucleotides outside the gene matches: 15. There are 16 residues in the CDR3. Per germline, CDR1 SGDLS and CDR2 YYNGEE.

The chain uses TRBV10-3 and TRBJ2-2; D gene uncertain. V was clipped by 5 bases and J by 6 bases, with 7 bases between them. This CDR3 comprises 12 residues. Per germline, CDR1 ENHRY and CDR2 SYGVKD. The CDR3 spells CAISPKPGELFF. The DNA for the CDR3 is TGTGCCATCAGTCCCAAGCCCGGGGAGCTGTTTTTT.

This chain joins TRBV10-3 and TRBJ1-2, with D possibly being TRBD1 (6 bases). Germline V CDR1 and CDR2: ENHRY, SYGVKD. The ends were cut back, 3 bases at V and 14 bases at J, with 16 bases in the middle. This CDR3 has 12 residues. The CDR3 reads CAISDGGRGTTF. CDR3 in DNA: TGTGCCATCAGTGATGGGGGCAGGGGCACAACCTTC.

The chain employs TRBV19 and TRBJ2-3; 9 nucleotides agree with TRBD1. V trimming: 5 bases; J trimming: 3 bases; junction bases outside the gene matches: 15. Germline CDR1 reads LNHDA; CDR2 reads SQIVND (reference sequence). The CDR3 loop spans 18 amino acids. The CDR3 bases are TGTGCCAGTAGTCCACGACCGCCGCGGGACAGGGTAACAGATACGCAGTATTTT. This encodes CASSPRPPRDRVTDTQYF.